Below are 32 T cell receptor beta chains sequenced from a single sample in a study of shared clonotypes between healthy human individuals. Assay: immunoSEQ multiplex PCR; the TCRdb copy retains only in-frame clones and omits some. The sample holds around 940,000 clones, over 75% seen once. The sample was memory CD4+ T cells sorted from blood. The sample's subset: CD45RA-negative fraction. These receptors were taken from a man in his late teens or twenties in good health.

The rearrangement links TRBV6-1 to TRBJ2-3, with a weak D call TRBD1 (5 bases). CDR1 is MNHNS and CDR2 is SASEGT in the germline V gene. The CDR3 runs 16 residues. V lost 3 bases, J lost 3 bases, and 16 bases lay in between. CDR3 nucleotides: TGTGCCAGCAGTGACCCTCGCAGGGTGAGGACAGATACGCAGTATTTT. Translated, it gives CASSDPRRVRTDTQYF.

This sequence joins TRBV21-1 and TRBJ1-1. TRBV21-1 is a listed pseudogene. The CDR3 is 14 amino acids. CDR3 sequence reads: CASSKNRGNTEAFF. DNA for the CDR3: TGTGCCAGCAGCAAAAATAGAGGGAACACTGAAGCTTTCTTT.

V usage is TRBV29-1 and J usage is TRBJ2-1, with 8 bases that match TRBD1. Trimming at V came to 5 bases and at J to 9 bases, leaving 9 bases not matched to a gene. This CDR3 has 13 amino acids. Per the germline V gene, CDR1 is SQVTM and CDR2 is ANQGSEA. CDR3 in amino acids: CSVRLDRVREQFF. The CDR3 DNA is TGCAGCGTTCGTCTGGACAGGGTACGTGAGCAGTTCTTC.

The chain is built from TRBV6-5 and TRBJ2-4; 7 nucleotides match TRBD1. V trimming: 6 bases; J trimming: 3 bases; junction bases outside the gene matches: 8. The CDR3 is 15 residues long. CDR1 and CDR2 from the germline V gene are MNHEY and SVGAGI. The CDR3 is CASRPTGLGKNIQYF. CDR3 DNA sequence: TGTGCCAGCAGACCGACAGGGCTGGGCAAAAACATTCAGTACTTC.

This chain links TRBV10-3 with TRBJ1-2; no clear D. This CDR3 region has 14 residues. Germline CDR1 and CDR2: ENHRY and SYGVKD. Trimming pared 2 bases from V and 3 bases from J, leaving 10 bases between. As DNA, the CDR3 is TGTGCCATCAGTGAGGACGGACTGCACTATGGCTACACCTTC. Its protein product is CAISEDGLHYGYTF.

The rearrangement uses TRBV14 and TRBJ1-4; no reliable D call. CDR1 and CDR2 (germline): SGHDN, FVKESK. Deletions cut 0 bases from V and 8 bases from J, with 4 bases between. CDR3 size: 12 residues. CDR3 region: CASSQDDEKLFF. The CDR3 bases are TGTGCCAGCAGCCAAGACGACGAAAAACTGTTTTTT.

This clone was observed a handful of times. The genes are TRBV5-1 and TRBJ2-1, with D perhaps TRBD2 (6 bases). This CDR3 comprises 15 residues. V lost 4 bases to trimming and J lost 0 bases, with 11 bases between them. The germline CDR1 and CDR2 sequences are SGHRS and YFSETQ. CDR3 sequence: CASSGTASSYNEQFF. CDR3 nucleotides: TGCGCCAGCAGCGGGACTGCCAGCTCCTACAATGAGCAGTTCTTC.

The chain joins TRBV28 to TRBJ1-6, with D unresolved. Deletions cut 8 bases from V and 7 bases from J, with 12 bases between. This CDR3 is 13 amino acids long. Germline V gives CDR1 MDHEN, CDR2 SYDVKM. The CDR3 region has the DNA TGTGCCAGCGTCTGGTCAGTAAATTCACCCCTCCACTTT. Protein product: CASVWSVNSPLHF.

The chain couples TRBV7-9 to TRBJ2-3; D possibly uses TRBD1 or TRBD2 (6 bases each). CDR3 length: 14 residues. V was trimmed by 8 bases and J by 5 bases, leaving 17 bases between them. CDR1 and CDR2 from the germline V gene are SEHNR and FQNEAQ (reference sequence). The CDR3: CASLLWGAEDTQYF. The CDR3 coding sequence is TGTGCCAGCTTGCTTTGGGGGGCCGAAGATACGCAGTATTTT.

The chain is built from TRBV5-1 and TRBJ1-1; 8 bases agree with TRBD1. J was trimmed by 5 bases and V by 4 bases; bases with no gene match: 10. This CDR3 has 15 amino acids. Germline V gene lookup returns CDR1 SGHRS and CDR2 YFSETQ. The CDR3 DNA reads TGCGCCAGCAGCATACAAGACAGGGGATTAACTGAAGCTTTCTTT. Protein product: CASSIQDRGLTEAFF.

The chain has TRBV29-1 and TRBJ1-1; unclear D gene. Germline V gene lookup returns CDR1 SQVTM and CDR2 ANQGSEA. The CDR3 consists of 12 residues. Trimming removed 4 bases at V and 3 bases at J, with 9 bases between. For the CDR3, the DNA is TGCAGCGTTGGCAGGACGGACACTGAAGCTTTCTTT. This gives the protein CSVGRTDTEAFF.

This clone occurred a few times. CDR3 nucleotide sequence: TGTGCCAGCAGCTTGTATAACAGGGGCTCCTACGAGCAGTACTTC. The encoded protein is CASSLYNRGSYEQYF. The chain joins TRBV5-4 to TRBJ2-7; 7 positions agree with TRBD1. The CDR3 spans 15 residues. Germline CDR1 is SGHNT and CDR2 is YYREEE (reference sequence). Losses at the gene ends were 1 base for V and 0 bases for J; bases not matched to a gene: 4. The complete variable domain, with remaining parts taken from reference TRBV5-4 and TRBJ2-7, reads ETGVTQSPTHLIKTRGQQVTLRCSSQSGHNTVSWYQQALGQGPQFIFQYYREEENGRGNFPPRFSGLQFPNYSSELNVNALELDDSALYLCASSLYNRGSYEQYFGPGTRLTVT.

Written as DNA, the CDR3 is TGCAGCGTTGAAGCTGCCCGGGGCAGGGCTAACGAGCAGTACTTC. This codes for CSVEAARGRANEQYF. This chain uses TRBV29-1 with TRBJ2-7; D assignment may be TRBD1 or TRBD2 (5 bases each). V lost 1 base and J 5 bases, leaving 18 bases between the germline ends. Germline values: CDR1 SQVTM, CDR2 ANQGSEA. This CDR3 region has 15 residues.

The chain has TRBV5-1 and TRBJ1-4; the D gene is possibly TRBD1 (5 bases). The ends were cut back, 0 bases at V and 15 bases at J, with 15 bases in the middle. Germline lookup yields CDR1 SGHRS and CDR2 YFSETQ. The CDR3 loop spans 13 amino acids. For the CDR3, the DNA is TGCGCCAGCAGCTTGGACCTCGGGACGGAGGTGTTTTTT. Translated, it gives CASSLDLGTEVFF.

The chain is built from TRBV30 and TRBJ2-3, with D possibly being TRBD2 (5 bases). V dropped 2 bases and J dropped 5 bases, with 8 bases sitting between them. This CDR3 region has 12 residues. From germline, CDR1 is GTSNPN and CDR2 SVGIG (reference sequence). The CDR3 loop reads CAWSPRGDTQYF. The DNA of the CDR3 is TGTGCCTGGAGTCCACGGGGAGATACGCAGTATTTT.

The chain couples TRBV6-6 to TRBJ1-5; D is perhaps TRBD1 (6 bases). The length of the CDR3 is 15 residues. Between the trimmed V and J ends, which lost 2 bases and 3 bases, there was a span of 11 bases. Per the germline V gene, CDR1 is MNHNY and CDR2 is SVGAGI (reference sequence). CDR3 sequence: CASSYTDRTNQPQHF. DNA of the CDR3: TGTGCCAGCAGTTACACTGACAGGACCAATCAGCCCCAGCATTTT.

The chain employs TRBV11-3 and TRBJ2-5; D uncertain. The CDR3 contains 15 residues. V was trimmed by 4 bases and J by 4 bases, leaving 16 bases between them. The germline gives CDR1 SGHNT, CDR2 YENEEA. CDR3 loop: CASSSDFDEPETQYF. CDR3 coding DNA: TGTGCCAGCAGCTCTGACTTTGATGAGCCAGAGACCCAGTACTTC.

The chain joins TRBV4-3 to TRBJ1-2; 9 bases map to TRBD1. The CDR3 has 16 amino acids. Trimming at V came to 0 bases and at J to 4 bases, leaving 6 bases not matched to a gene. CDR1 is LGHNA and CDR2 is YSLEER in the germline V gene. DNA of the CDR3: TGCGCCAGCAGCCAAGATATAACAGGGGGCCTCTATGGCTACACCTTC. It encodes CASSQDITGGLYGYTF.

The chain combines TRBV30 with TRBJ1-4, with D possibly being TRBD1 (5 bases). The germline CDR1 and CDR2 sequences are GTSNPN and SVGIG (reference sequence). This CDR3 is 14 amino acids long. Trimming removed 3 bases from V and 8 bases from J, with 16 bases in between. The CDR3 protein is CAWRPPPGGEKLFF. CDR3 bases: TGTGCCTGGAGGCCCCCCCCGGGGGGGGAAAAACTGTTTTTT. Full variable domain (rest looked up from reference TRBV30 and TRBJ1-4): SQTIHQWPATLVQPVGSPLSLECTVEGTSNPNLYWYRQAAGRGLQLLFYSVGIGQISSEVPQNLSASRPQDRQFILSSKKLLLSDSGFYLCAWRPPPGGEKLFFGSGTQLSVL.

This clone was found a few times. The gene calls are TRBV6-5 and TRBJ1-2; D is ambiguous. Germline values: CDR1 MNHEY, CDR2 SVGAGI. V was pared by 6 bases and J by 7 bases, with 18 bases between. The CDR3 loop spans 14 amino acids. CDR3 loop: CASRSQSEKGGYTF. CDR3 nucleotides: TGTGCCAGCAGATCACAAAGCGAGAAGGGTGGCTACACCTTC.

This sequence joins TRBV6-6 and TRBJ2-3; D unclear. Per the germline V gene, CDR1 is MNHNY and CDR2 is SVGAGI (reference sequence). Trimming shortened V by 0 bases and J by 4 bases, and 11 bases separated the two germline ends. This CDR3 has 15 amino acids. Written as DNA, the CDR3 is TGTGCCAGCAGTTACTCGGAGCTCTCGGCAGATACGCAGTATTTT. Its protein product is CASSYSELSADTQYF.

This clone was seen more than once but under ten times. The V gene is TRBV2, the J gene TRBJ2-7; no clear D gene. Trimming pared 4 bases from V and 3 bases from J, leaving 10 bases between. The germline V gene encodes CDR1 SNHLY and CDR2 FYNNEI. CDR3 size: 13 residues. DNA of the CDR3: TGTGCCAGCAGTGGACCGTATATCTACGAGCAGTACTTC. This encodes CASSGPYIYEQYF.

The chain has TRBV19 and TRBJ2-2, with 8 bases matching TRBD2. The CDR3 is made up of 15 amino acids. CDR1 is LNHDA, CDR2 SQIVND, per germline (reference sequence). The J segment lost 2 bases and the V segment lost 5 bases, leaving 4 bases of the junction unmatched. CDR3 in amino acids: CASSVSGVNTGELFF. DNA of the CDR3: TGTGCCAGTAGTGTTAGCGGGGTCAACACCGGGGAGCTGTTTTTT.

The CDR3 here is CSVDFSAGDTQYF. For the CDR3, the DNA is TGCAGCGTTGATTTCTCGGCCGGGGATACGCAGTATTTT. The chain couples TRBV29-1 to TRBJ2-3; D is unresolved. Germline CDR1 is SQVTM and CDR2 is ANQGSEA. The CDR3 runs to 13 residues. Trimming removed 3 bases from V and 6 bases from J, with 13 bases in between.

V is TRBV2 and J is TRBJ1-3; TRBD1 is a possible D gene (5 bases). The germline V gene encodes CDR1 SNHLY and CDR2 FYNNEI. V lost 5 bases and J lost 0, with 11 bases in between. The length of the CDR3 is 15 residues. CDR3 region: CASSSGDHSGNTIYF. CDR3 DNA sequence: TGTGCCAGCAGTTCCGGGGACCACTCTGGAAACACCATATATTTT.

V and J are TRBV29-1 and TRBJ2-3; maybe TRBD1 (5 bases). Germline V gene lookup returns CDR1 SQVTM and CDR2 ANQGSEA. V was shortened by 8 bases and J by 6 bases, with 21 bases between the two germline ends. The CDR3 is made up of 14 amino acids. The CDR3 sequence: CSLTYGSQGDTQYF. The DNA of the CDR3 is TGCAGCCTAACGTACGGGTCTCAGGGCGATACGCAGTATTTT.

This chain connects TRBV28 to TRBJ1-2; weak D call: TRBD1 (6 bases). Per germline, CDR1 MDHEN and CDR2 SYDVKM. The CDR3 sequence is 14 residues long. Trimming left V 6 bases short and J 2 bases short, with 13 bases between. This CDR3 is CASSSGVRNYGYTF. The DNA of the CDR3 is TGTGCCAGCAGCTCAGGGGTGAGGAACTATGGCTACACCTTC.

CDR3 DNA: TGTGCCAGCTCACCACAGTCTAACTCTAATGAGCAGTTCTTC. Its translation is CASSPQSNSNEQFF. The chain has TRBV18 and TRBJ2-1; D gene unclear. CDR1 is KGHSH and CDR2 is LQKENI in the germline V gene. V dropped 1 base and J dropped 7 bases, with 11 bases sitting between them. The CDR3 totals 14 residues.

The V call is TRBV7-8, the J call TRBJ2-7, with 9 bases lining up with TRBD1. CDR3 length equals 15 residues. CDR1 is SGHVS, CDR2 FQNEAQ, per germline. The J segment lost 3 bases and the V segment lost 5 bases, leaving 8 bases of the junction unmatched. The CDR3 region is CASSRTGTGNYEQYF. CDR3 bases: TGTGCCAGCAGCCGAACCGGGACAGGGAACTACGAGCAGTACTTC. The full variable domain, rest sourced from reference TRBV7-8 and TRBJ2-7, is GAGVSQSPRYKVAKRGQDVALRCDPISGHVSLFWYQQALGQGPEFLTYFQNEAQLDKSGLPSDRFFAERPEGSVSTLKIQRTQQEDSAVYLCASSRTGTGNYEQYFGPGTRLTVT.

In this sample, this clone turned up many times. The rearrangement links TRBV15 to TRBJ1-1; D unclear. This CDR3 has 12 residues. Trimming cost V 0 bases and J 5 bases, with 4 bases left between them. Germline V gene sequence: CDR1 LNHNV, CDR2 YYDKDF (reference sequence). CDR3 sequence (DNA): TGTGCCACCAGCAGAGATACGACTGAAGCTTTCTTT. Protein sequence: CATSRDTTEAFF.

This rearrangement joins TRBV7-2 to TRBJ2-7; 11 positions agree with TRBD2. CDR1 is SGHTA, CDR2 FQGNSA, per germline. The trim removed 5 bases at V and 2 bases at J, leaving 8 bases unmatched. CDR3 length equals 16 residues. The CDR3 loop is CASSPLAGGPAYEQYF. As DNA, the CDR3 is TGTGCCAGCAGCCCGTTAGCGGGAGGGCCGGCCTACGAGCAGTACTTC.

The chain links TRBV5-1 to TRBJ1-1; D unclear. The CDR3 is 14 residues long. Germline CDR1 SGHRS, CDR2 YFSETQ. V lost 0 bases, J lost 8 bases, and 14 bases lay in between. DNA of the CDR3: TGCGCCAGCAGCTTGGCGGCAGCGCGAGCCGAAGCTTTCTTT. Amino acids: CASSLAAARAEAFF.